The rows below give T cell receptor beta chains drawn from one sample of a study of regulatory T cells in long-lasting Graves disease. TCRdb passed the multiplex PCR reads through MiXCR, listing each CDR3 protein once. The repertoire holds around 510,000 distinct CDR3 sequences, with less than 25% as singletons. The specimen comprised peripheral blood mononuclear cells (PBMCs), sampled when the disease was refractory, from a patient treated with antithyroid drugs. All receptors derive from a female donor with Graves disease. Each CDR3 is given with its conserved first and last residue. A D gene is named only where the DNA matches it firmly. Size values are once, few and many counts, or a class for expanded clones, and some rows have none.

D gene: .
J gene: TRBJ1-5
clone size: few
V gene: TRBV3-1
CDR3 protein: CASSQDMVPSQPQHF
CDR3 DNA: TGTGCCAGCAGCCAAGACATGGTCCCAAGTCAGCCCCAGCATTTT

D gene: .
J gene: TRBJ2-1
clone size: medium-sized
V gene: TRBV27
CDR3 protein: CASSPQGAVYYNEQFF
CDR3 DNA: TGTGCCAGCAGTCCGCAAGGAGCGGTTTACTACAATGAGCAGTTCTTC

D gene: .
J gene: TRBJ2-1
clone size: once
V gene: TRBV7-2
CDR3 protein: CASSLYTGMGYNEQFF
CDR3 DNA: TGTGCCAGCAGCTTGTACACAGGGATGGGCTATAATGAGCAGTTCTTC

D gene: TRBD2
J gene: TRBJ2-1
clone size: .
V gene: TRBV7-9
CDR3 protein: CASSYGTSGSFREQFF
CDR3 DNA: TGTGCCAGCAGCTACGGGACTAGCGGGAGTTTTAGGGAGCAGTTCTTC

D gene: TRBD1
J gene: TRBJ2-3
clone size: .
V gene: TRBV27
CDR3 protein: CASSASPGTGAHTQYF
CDR3 DNA: TGTGCCAGCAGTGCCTCCCCCGGGACAGGGGCCCATACGCAGTATTTT

D gene: .
J gene: TRBJ2-5
clone size: many
V gene: TRBV20-1
CDR3 protein: CSASPEETQYF
CDR3 DNA: TGCAGTGCTAGCCCGGAAGAGACCCAGTACTTC

D gene: .
J gene: TRBJ2-1
clone size: .
V gene: TRBV28
CDR3 protein: CASSFLGEHNEQFF
CDR3 DNA: TGTGCCAGCAGTTTTTTGGGAGAACACAATGAGCAGTTCTTC

D gene: .
J gene: TRBJ1-1
clone size: many
V gene: TRBV9
CDR3 protein: CASSVGRNTEAFF
CDR3 DNA: TGTGCCAGCAGCGTGGGACGGAACACTGAAGCTTTCTTT

D gene: .
J gene: TRBJ2-3
clone size: .
V gene: TRBV7-3
CDR3 protein: CASNYGVTDTQYF
CDR3 DNA: TGTGCCAGCAATTACGGAGTCACAGATACGCAGTATTTT

D gene: .
J gene: TRBJ2-7
clone size: many
V gene: TRBV30
CDR3 protein: CAWNREYF
CDR3 DNA: TGTGCCTGGAATAGGGAGTACTTC

D gene: .
J gene: TRBJ1-4
clone size: .
V gene: TRBV2
CDR3 protein: CASSFSRANGKLFF
CDR3 DNA: TGTGCCAGCAGCTTTTCGCGAGCTAATGGAAAACTGTTTTTT

D gene: TRBD1
J gene: TRBJ1-2
clone size: few
V gene: TRBV7-2
CDR3 protein: CASSPHAAGGYGYTF
CDR3 DNA: TGTGCCAGCAGCCCACACGCCGCAGGGGGCTATGGCTACACCTTC

D gene: .
J gene: TRBJ1-1
clone size: many
V gene: TRBV4-3
CDR3 protein: CASSRQLGNTEAFF
CDR3 DNA: TGCGCCAGCAGCCGACAACTAGGGAACACTGAAGCTTTCTTT

D gene: .
J gene: TRBJ2-7
clone size: many
V gene: TRBV2
CDR3 protein: CASSGHGGESYEQYF
CDR3 DNA: TGTGCCAGCAGTGGCCACGGAGGGGAATCCTACGAGCAGTACTTC

D gene: .
J gene: TRBJ1-2
clone size: few
V gene: TRBV5-1
CDR3 protein: CASSDGSAIRNGYTF
CDR3 DNA: TGCGCCAGCAGCGACGGATCAGCCATCCGGAATGGCTACACCTTC

D gene: .
J gene: TRBJ2-2
clone size: .
V gene: TRBV9
CDR3 protein: CASSVAGDGGELFF
CDR3 DNA: TGTGCCAGCAGCGTAGCGGGGGATGGCGGGGAGCTGTTTTTT

D gene: .
J gene: TRBJ1-2
clone size: many
V gene: TRBV9
CDR3 protein: CASSVGRGGYTF
CDR3 DNA: TGTGCCAGCAGCGTAGGTCGAGGTGGCTACACCTTC

D gene: .
J gene: TRBJ1-2
clone size: few
V gene: TRBV5-5
CDR3 protein: CASSPRAEIYGYTF
CDR3 DNA: TGTGCCAGCAGTCCCCGGGCGGAGATCTATGGCTACACCTTC

D gene: .
J gene: TRBJ2-6
clone size: few
V gene: TRBV20-1
CDR3 protein: CSAASWRGANVLTF
CDR3 DNA: TGCAGTGCTGCAAGTTGGCGTGGGGCCAACGTCCTGACTTTC

D gene: TRBD1
J gene: TRBJ2-2
clone size: .
V gene: TRBV27
CDR3 protein: CASRQTGGTGELFF
CDR3 DNA: TGTGCCAGCAGGCAGACAGGGGGCACCGGGGAGCTGTTTTTT

D gene: TRBD1
J gene: TRBJ2-7
clone size: few
V gene: TRBV7-2
CDR3 protein: CASSLAKGKTGVTYEQYF
CDR3 DNA: TGTGCCAGCAGCTTAGCGAAGGGGAAGACAGGGGTGACCTACGAGCAGTACTTC

D gene: TRBD2
J gene: TRBJ2-7
clone size: .
V gene: TRBV20-1
CDR3 protein: CSARDLSGLGTSYEQYF
CDR3 DNA: TGCAGTGCTAGAGACCTTTCAGGACTAGGGACCTCCTACGAGCAGTACTTC

D gene: .
J gene: TRBJ1-3
clone size: many
V gene: TRBV27
CDR3 protein: CASVSSGNTIYF
CDR3 DNA: TGTGCCAGCGTCAGTTCTGGAAACACCATATATTTT

D gene: TRBD2
J gene: TRBJ2-5
clone size: few
V gene: TRBV5-1
CDR3 protein: CASSMREGVETQYF
CDR3 DNA: TGCGCCAGCAGTATGCGGGAGGGTGTGGAGACCCAGTACTTC

D gene: .
J gene: TRBJ2-7
clone size: many
V gene: TRBV11-1
CDR3 protein: CASSLTTTTQQYF
CDR3 DNA: TGTGCCAGCAGCTTAACGACTACTACCCAGCAGTACTTC

D gene: TRBD1
J gene: TRBJ1-1
clone size: many
V gene: TRBV27
CDR3 protein: CASNRQGAGTEAFF
CDR3 DNA: TGTGCCAGCAATCGACAGGGGGCCGGGACTGAAGCTTTCTTT

D gene: .
J gene: TRBJ1-2
clone size: .
V gene: TRBV4-3
CDR3 protein: CASSQDEGYGYTF
CDR3 DNA: TGCGCCAGCAGCCAAGATGAGGGCTATGGCTACACCTTC

D gene: TRBD1
J gene: TRBJ1-1
clone size: many
V gene: TRBV7-9
CDR3 protein: CASSDGTGGTEAFF
CDR3 DNA: TGTGCCAGCAGCGACGGGACAGGGGGCACTGAAGCTTTCTTT

D gene: .
J gene: TRBJ2-5
clone size: .
V gene: TRBV6-5
CDR3 protein: CASSYSPGAERETQYF
CDR3 DNA: TGTGCCAGCAGTTACTCTCCGGGAGCCGAGAGGGAGACCCAGTACTTC

D gene: .
J gene: TRBJ1-1
clone size: many
V gene: TRBV7-8
CDR3 protein: CASSLDVRANTEAFF
CDR3 DNA: TGTGCCAGCAGCTTAGATGTCAGGGCGAACACTGAAGCTTTCTTT

D gene: .
J gene: TRBJ2-5
clone size: many
V gene: TRBV20-1
CDR3 protein: CSAPINHMAQYF
CDR3 DNA: TGCAGTGCTCCTATTAATCATATGGCGCAGTACTTC

D gene: .
J gene: TRBJ2-7
clone size: .
V gene: TRBV19
CDR3 protein: CASTDSRGSEQYF
CDR3 DNA: TGTGCCAGTACAGACAGCCGGGGGAGCGAGCAGTACTTC

D gene: TRBD1
J gene: TRBJ2-1
clone size: .
V gene: TRBV25-1
CDR3 protein: CASSEDRGPMGFYNEQFF
CDR3 DNA: TGTGCCAGCAGTGAGGACAGGGGTCCCATGGGCTTCTACAATGAGCAGTTCTTC

D gene: TRBD1
J gene: TRBJ2-7
clone size: few
V gene: TRBV7-9
CDR3 protein: CASSSLDRGPYEQYF
CDR3 DNA: TGTGCCAGCAGCTCACTGGACAGGGGGCCCTACGAGCAGTACTTC

D gene: .
J gene: TRBJ1-2
clone size: many
V gene: TRBV6-5
CDR3 protein: CASSYSVDYGYTF
CDR3 DNA: TGTGCCAGCAGTTACTCGGTAGACTATGGCTACACCTTC

D gene: .
J gene: TRBJ2-5
clone size: many
V gene: TRBV18
CDR3 protein: CASSPETLQETQYF
CDR3 DNA: TGTGCCAGCTCACCAGAGACACTTCAAGAGACCCAGTACTTC

D gene: .
J gene: TRBJ2-1
clone size: .
V gene: TRBV6-2/TRBV6-3
CDR3 protein: CASSASRFYEQFF
CDR3 DNA: TGTGCCAGCAGTGCCTCTAGGTTTTATGAGCAGTTCTTC

D gene: .
J gene: TRBJ2-7
clone size: few
V gene: TRBV29-1
CDR3 protein: CSVKFVDYPYEQYF
CDR3 DNA: TGCAGCGTCAAATTCGTTGACTACCCCTACGAGCAGTACTTC

D gene: .
J gene: TRBJ2-2
clone size: few
V gene: TRBV10-3
CDR3 protein: CAISDKSTGELFF
CDR3 DNA: TGTGCCATCAGTGATAAAAGCACCGGGGAGCTGTTTTTT

D gene: TRBD1
J gene: TRBJ1-1
clone size: many
V gene: TRBV5-1
CDR3 protein: CASSQTGVRGTEAFF
CDR3 DNA: TGCGCCAGCAGTCAGACAGGGGTTAGAGGCACTGAAGCTTTCTTT

D gene: TRBD2
J gene: TRBJ2-7
clone size: .
V gene: TRBV5-1
CDR3 protein: CASSYGTSGRGYEQYF
CDR3 DNA: TGCGCCAGCAGCTATGGGACTAGCGGGAGAGGCTACGAGCAGTACTTC

D gene: .
J gene: TRBJ2-1
clone size: .
V gene: TRBV27
CDR3 protein: CASILSAHDNNNEQFF
CDR3 DNA: TGTGCCAGCATACTATCGGCTCACGACAACAACAATGAGCAGTTCTTC

D gene: .
J gene: TRBJ1-4
clone size: many
V gene: TRBV5-1
CDR3 protein: CASSRDSTTNEKLFF
CDR3 DNA: TGCGCCAGCAGCCGGGACTCTACAACTAATGAAAAACTGTTTTTT

D gene: .
J gene: TRBJ2-7
clone size: .
V gene: TRBV18
CDR3 protein: CASSPETGTTEQYF
CDR3 DNA: TGTGCCAGCTCACCCGAGACAGGGACTACCGAGCAGTACTTC

D gene: TRBD1
J gene: TRBJ2-5
clone size: many
V gene: TRBV11-2
CDR3 protein: CASSFYQGVIETQYF
CDR3 DNA: TGTGCCAGCAGCTTCTATCAGGGGGTCATCGAGACCCAGTACTTC

D gene: TRBD1
J gene: TRBJ2-7
clone size: .
V gene: TRBV20-1
CDR3 protein: CSARTGATLYEQYF
CDR3 DNA: TGCAGTGCTCGAACAGGGGCGACACTCTACGAGCAGTACTTC

D gene: .
J gene: TRBJ2-7
clone size: .
V gene: TRBV20-1
CDR3 protein: CSARPGIYEQYF
CDR3 DNA: TGCAGTGCTAGACCCGGGATCTACGAGCAGTACTTC

D gene: TRBD1
J gene: TRBJ2-5
clone size: few
V gene: TRBV19
CDR3 protein: CASSDRDRGRLQETQYF
CDR3 DNA: TGTGCCAGTAGTGACCGGGACAGGGGGCGCCTCCAAGAGACCCAGTACTTC

D gene: .
J gene: TRBJ1-2
clone size: many
V gene: TRBV12-3/TRBV12-4
CDR3 protein: CASSLAGAGGANYGYTF
CDR3 DNA: TGTGCCAGCAGTTTAGCGGGTGCAGGTGGGGCTAACTATGGCTACACCTTC

D gene: .
J gene: TRBJ1-2
clone size: .
V gene: TRBV7-9
CDR3 protein: CASSLQGVNYGYTF
CDR3 DNA: TGCGCCAGCAGCTTGCAAGGAGTTAACTATGGCTACACCTTC

D gene: .
J gene: TRBJ2-7
clone size: few
V gene: TRBV7-9
CDR3 protein: CASSIQRGRYEQYF
CDR3 DNA: TGTGCCAGCAGCATACAAAGGGGGAGGTACGAGCAGTACTTC

D gene: TRBD2
J gene: TRBJ2-7
clone size: .
V gene: TRBV11-2
CDR3 protein: CASSLFTLTSGSAEQYF
CDR3 DNA: TGTGCCAGCAGCTTATTCACGCTAACTAGCGGGAGTGCTGAGCAGTACTTC

D gene: .
J gene: TRBJ2-4
clone size: few
V gene: TRBV6-1
CDR3 protein: CASSDRGGTLAKNIQYF
CDR3 DNA: TGTGCCAGCAGTGACAGGGGTGGGACCCTAGCCAAAAACATTCAGTACTTC

D gene: .
J gene: TRBJ2-7
clone size: .
V gene: TRBV4-3
CDR3 protein: CASSQDPGIGYEQYF
CDR3 DNA: TGCGCCAGCAGCCAAGATCCGGGTATAGGCTACGAGCAGTACTTC